A single sample is the source of the 30 T cell receptor beta chains below, sequenced in a study of shared clonotypes between healthy human individuals. It was CD45RO-negative cells, positively selected for CCR7, that made up naive CD8 cells, with terminally differentiated effector memory CD45RA+ cells excluded. The assay was immunoSEQ multiplex PCR, and TCRdb's table has in-frame clones only and misses some. Here the sample spans approximately 1.9 million clones, just over 90% being singletons. The sequenced sample was naive CD8+ T cells from PBMCs. These receptors were obtained from a man between 18 and 35 years old in good health. Some clones in this sample may be carry-over from other donors' samples.

CDR3 residues: CAIKGATNEKLFF. The CDR3 DNA reads TGTGCCATCAAGGGGGCAACTAATGAAAAACTGTTTTTT. The chain is built from TRBV10-3 and TRBJ1-4; possible D gene TRBD1, 6 bases. The CDR3 contains 13 residues. Trimming took 7 bases from V and 0 from J, leaving 6 bases between them. CDR1 ENHRY and CDR2 SYGVKD come from the germline V gene.

CDR3 residues: CASSLIVQRERSGELFF. Here the CDR3 DNA reads TGTGCCAGCAGCTTAATTGTCCAGCGGGAGCGGAGCGGGGAGCTGTTTTTT. The rearrangement links TRBV7-3 to TRBJ2-2; 8 bases map to TRBD2. This CDR3 spans 17 amino acids. CDR1 and CDR2 (germline): SGHTA, FQGTGA. The J segment lost 7 bases and the V segment lost 1 base, leaving 11 bases of the junction unmatched. Full variable domain (remainder filled in from reference TRBV7-3 and TRBJ2-2): GAGVSQTPSNKVTEKGKYVELRCDPISGHTALYWYRQSLGQGPEFLIYFQGTGAADDSGLPNDRFFAVRPEGSVSTLKIQRTERGDSAVYLCASSLIVQRERSGELFFGEGSRLTVL.

This chain connects TRBV7-3 to TRBJ2-3, with D possibly TRBD2 on 6 matching bases. With 3 bases removed from V and 2 bases from J, the gap between germline ends came to 12 bases. The CDR3 covers 15 residues. CDR1 and CDR2 from the germline V gene are SGHTA and FQGTGA. CDR3 DNA: TGTGCCAGCAGCTTTAGACTAGATGCCACAGATACGCAGTATTTT. It encodes CASSFRLDATDTQYF.

The genes are TRBV29-1 and TRBJ2-7; no firm D call. CDR3 length: 14 amino acids. Trimming left V 6 bases short and J 4 bases short, with 19 bases between. CDR1 is SQVTM, CDR2 ANQGSEA, per germline. CDR3 nucleotides: TGCAGCGTAGCTGGGGTCGGGTTTTCGTACGAGCAGTACTTC. It translates to CSVAGVGFSYEQYF.

Written as DNA, the CDR3 is TGCGCCAGCAGTGGCTCGGGCCTGAGCTACGAGCAGTACTTC. It codes for CASSGSGLSYEQYF. The chain combines TRBV10-2 with TRBJ2-7; D uncertain. V dropped 4 bases and J dropped 3 bases, with 13 bases sitting between them. CDR3 length: 14 residues. CDR1 and CDR2 from the germline V gene are WSHSY and SAAADI.

The genes are TRBV19 and TRBJ2-7, with 11 bases aligning to TRBD1. V was pared by 1 base and J by 6 bases, with 5 bases of the junction left unmatched. CDR1 LNHDA and CDR2 SQIVND come from the germline V gene (reference sequence). The CDR3 spans 15 residues. The CDR3 loop is CASSIGGTGGVEQYF. The CDR3 DNA reads as TGTGCCAGTAGTATAGGCGGGACAGGGGGTGTCGAGCAGTACTTC.

The genes are TRBV6-5 and TRBJ2-3; the D gene could be TRBD1 or TRBD2 (7 bases each). The CDR3 extends over 16 amino acids. V lost 2 bases to trimming and J lost 3 bases, with 15 bases between them. Germline loops: CDR1 MNHEY, CDR2 SVGAGI. DNA for the CDR3: TGTGCCAGCAGTTACGGCCAGGGGGAGGGAACAGATACGCAGTATTTT. This encodes CASSYGQGEGTDTQYF.

This chain connects TRBV28 to TRBJ2-7, with D perhaps matching TRBD2 (6 bases). Germline CDR1 reads MDHEN; CDR2 reads SYDVKM. This CDR3 has 15 residues. V lost 2 bases to trimming and J lost 1 base, with 12 bases between them. The CDR3 nucleotides read TGTGCCAGCAGTTTAGTATTCGGGGGTTCCTACGAGCAGTACTTC. This translates into CASSLVFGGSYEQYF.

CDR3 DNA sequence: TGTGCCAGCAGCTCAATATCCCCGGGCCCAGGAGATCAGCCCCAGCATTTT. Translated, it gives CASSSISPGPGDQPQHF. V and J are TRBV28 and TRBJ1-5; D remains ambiguous. CDR1 and CDR2 from the germline V gene are MDHEN and SYDVKM. This CDR3 comprises 17 residues. The V end lost 6 bases, the J end lost 5 bases, and 23 bases lay between the germline ends.

This chain joins TRBV15 and TRBJ2-7; 7 positions agree with TRBD2. This CDR3 region has 14 residues. Looked up from germline, CDR1 is LNHNV and CDR2 is YYDKDF (reference sequence). The V segment lost 3 bases and the J segment 5 bases; nucleotides outside the gene matches: 7. The CDR3 DNA reads as TGTGCCACCAGCAGGATGACTAGCATGAACGAGCAGTACTTC. The encoded protein is CATSRMTSMNEQYF.

Turning to this clone: The same CDR3 can be traced to other DNA sequences in this sample. The V gene is TRBV6-5, the J gene TRBJ2-2, with D uncertain. Trimming took 0 bases from V and 7 from J, leaving 6 bases between them. This CDR3 has 13 residues. The germline CDR1 and CDR2 sequences are MNHEY and SVGAGI. CDR3 residues: CASSYSGDGELFF. The CDR3 nucleotides are TGTGCCAGCAGTTACTCTGGTGACGGGGAGCTGTTTTTT.

This clone was found once. The chain carries TRBV27 and TRBJ2-4; perhaps TRBD1 as D (6 bases). Trimming left V 5 bases short and J 6 bases short, with 17 bases between. The CDR3 runs to 15 residues. The germline gives CDR1 MNHEY, CDR2 SMNVEV (reference sequence). In nucleotides, the CDR3 is TGTGCCAGCAGTCGACAGGTTGGCCCCCGAAACATTCAGTACTTC. It translates to CASSRQVGPRNIQYF.

The chain couples TRBV4-2 to TRBJ2-2; D unresolved. This CDR3 has 15 residues. Trimming pared 1 base from V and 7 bases from J, leaving 13 bases between. The V gene's germline CDR1 is LGHNA and CDR2 YNFKEQ. The CDR3 sequence: CASSQASWGGGELFF. Here the CDR3 DNA reads TGTGCCAGCAGCCAAGCGTCCTGGGGTGGCGGGGAGCTGTTTTTT.

The chain links TRBV27 to TRBJ1-5; no firm D call. CDR3 length: 15 residues. The V and J ends lost 0 bases and 7 bases respectively, with 13 bases between them. Per germline, CDR1 MNHEY and CDR2 SMNVEV (reference sequence). CDR3 coding DNA: TGTGCCAGCAGTTTATCCCCTACGCCGGGCCAGCCCCAGCATTTT. Its protein is CASSLSPTPGQPQHF.

The chain employs TRBV28 and TRBJ1-1; D is undetermined. Germline V gene lookup returns CDR1 MDHEN and CDR2 SYDVKM. V was clipped by 2 bases and J by 5 bases, with 6 bases between them. The CDR3 has 12 amino acids. The CDR3 region is CASSLMGTEAFF. The CDR3 DNA is TGTGCCAGCAGTTTAATGGGGACTGAAGCTTTCTTT.

This sequence joins TRBV5-1 and TRBJ2-5, with 12 bases fitting TRBD2. CDR1 and CDR2 (germline): SGHRS, YFSETQ. V lost 6 bases to trimming and J lost 0 bases; unmatched junction nucleotides: 6. The CDR3 totals 16 residues. CDR3 in amino acids: CASTRGLAGYQETQYF. The CDR3 DNA sequence: TGCGCCAGCACTCGGGGACTAGCGGGCTACCAAGAGACCCAGTACTTC.

The V gene is TRBV4-2, the J gene TRBJ2-7, with TRBD2 matching 9 bases. The germline gives CDR1 LGHNA, CDR2 YNFKEQ. CDR3 length equals 16 residues. The J segment lost 1 base and the V segment lost 5 bases, leaving 9 bases of the junction unmatched. CDR3 sequence reads: CASSNRLAGGSYEQYF. CDR3 nucleotide sequence: TGTGCCAGCAGCAACCGCCTCGCGGGAGGGTCCTACGAGCAGTACTTC.

The chain links TRBV28 to TRBJ2-1, with 8 bases matching TRBD2. The germline CDR1 and CDR2 sequences are MDHEN and SYDVKM. With 6 bases clipped from V and 4 bases from J, the junction kept 8 bases outside the gene matches. The CDR3 extends over 15 amino acids. This chain's CDR3 is CASRVLAETYNEQFF. DNA of the CDR3: TGTGCCAGCAGGGTACTAGCGGAGACTTACAATGAGCAGTTCTTC.

The J gene is TRBJ2-2, the V gene TRBV11-3; D may be TRBD1 (5 bases). V lost 2 bases to trimming and J lost 1 base, with 14 bases between them. The CDR3 sequence is 17 residues long. Germline CDR1 and CDR2: SGHNT and YENEEA. The CDR3 DNA sequence: TGTGCCAGCAGCTTACGGAGAGACAGCGAGAACACCGGGGAGCTGTTTTTT. Translated, it gives CASSLRRDSENTGELFF.

To note about this clone: The sample carries other DNA sequences with the same CDR3. V is TRBV7-3 and J is TRBJ2-7; 11 bases fit TRBD2. After removal of 4 bases from V and 5 bases from J, the junction contained 7 bases not matched to a gene. Germline V CDR1 and CDR2: SGHTA, FQGTGA. The CDR3 consists of 15 residues. The CDR3 nucleotides are TGTGCCAGCAGCTCCACCGGGACTAGCGGAGACGAGCAGTACTTC. Translated: CASSSTGTSGDEQYF.

CDR3 amino acids: CASSGPDRGFRETQYF. In DNA form, the CDR3 reads TGTGCCAGCAGTGGACCGGACAGGGGGTTCCGGGAGACCCAGTACTTC. The gene calls are TRBV2 and TRBJ2-5; TRBD1 agrees at 10 bases. This CDR3 has 16 amino acids. The germline CDR1 and CDR2 sequences are SNHLY and FYNNEI. V lost 4 bases to trimming and J lost 5 bases; unmatched junction nucleotides: 10.

This clone was detected only once. DNA for the CDR3: TGCGCCAGCAGCTTGCGGGCTAGCGGGTACACAGATACGCAGTATTTT. Translated, it gives CASSLRASGYTDTQYF. The gene calls are TRBV5-1 and TRBJ2-3; 8 nucleotides align to TRBD2. J was trimmed by 2 bases and V by 1 base; bases with no gene match: 6. The germline V gene has CDR1 SGHRS and CDR2 YFSETQ. The CDR3 is 16 residues long.

This chain links TRBV4-1 with TRBJ2-7, with 9 bases fitting TRBD1. Germline CDR1 reads MGHRA; CDR2 reads YSYEKL. Trimming at V came to 5 bases and at J to 3 bases, leaving 5 bases not matched to a gene. The CDR3 contains 14 residues. CDR3 nucleotide sequence: TGCGCCAGCAGCTACGGGACAGGGCTCTACGAGCAGTACTTC. Translated, it gives CASSYGTGLYEQYF.

This clone occurred once. The J gene is TRBJ1-1, the V gene TRBV1. TRBV1 is a listed pseudogene. This CDR3 has 16 residues. The CDR3 DNA reads TGCACCAGCAGCTCACCGCACGGGGGACTGAGCACTGAAGCTTTCTTT. Its protein is CTSSSPHGGLSTEAFF.

The chain is built from TRBV11-2 and TRBJ2-2, with no clear D. In germline, CDR1 is SGHAT, CDR2 FQNNGV. The V and J ends lost 4 bases and 6 bases respectively, with 9 bases between them. There are 13 residues in the CDR3. As DNA, the CDR3 is TGTGCCAGCAGCTCCCCGGTGGCCGGGGAGCTGTTTTTT. Translated, it gives CASSSPVAGELFF.

The chain is built from TRBV5-1 and TRBJ2-7; 10 nucleotides agree with TRBD2. Per the germline V gene, CDR1 is SGHRS and CDR2 is YFSETQ. The CDR3 spans 16 residues. V shed 4 bases and J 0 bases; nucleotides not matched to a gene: 7. The CDR3, as DNA: TGCGCCAGCAGCCCCGCGGGACTAGCGCGCTCCTACGAGCAGTACTTC. Amino acid sequence: CASSPAGLARSYEQYF.

V and J are TRBV29-1 and TRBJ2-7, with 9 bases lining up with TRBD1. This CDR3 has 14 amino acids. The junction had 12 bases not matched to a gene; V was cut back by 5 bases and J by 7 bases. The germline V gene encodes CDR1 SQVTM and CDR2 ANQGSEA. The CDR3 nucleotides read TGCAGCGTTCGGGGGGACAGGGTAGGAGGGGAGCAGTACTTC. This gives the protein CSVRGDRVGGEQYF.

DNA of the CDR3: TGCGCCAGCAGCCAGACGACTACCCTTTCCCCCAATGAGCAGTTCTTC. It codes for CASSQTTTLSPNEQFF. This chain uses TRBV4-1 with TRBJ2-1, with TRBD2 as a possible D gene (5 bases). From germline, CDR1 is MGHRA and CDR2 YSYEKL. Between the trimmed V and J ends, which lost 3 bases and 6 bases, there was a span of 18 bases. This CDR3 region has 16 residues.

The chain has TRBV28 and TRBJ2-7; the D gene could be TRBD1 or TRBD2 (6 bases each). V shed 1 base and J shed 6 bases, with 16 bases lying between them. Germline V gives CDR1 MDHEN, CDR2 SYDVKM. CDR3 length: 15 amino acids. The CDR3 DNA reads TGTGCCAGCAGTTTATTTGTAGGGGGAGGCTCCGAGCAGTACTTC. As protein: CASSLFVGGGSEQYF.

This sequence joins TRBV29-1 and TRBJ2-1; TRBD2 aligns across 10 bases. Per the germline V gene, CDR1 is SQVTM and CDR2 is ANQGSEA. The CDR3 has 13 residues. Trimming at V came to 5 bases and at J to 13 bases, leaving 11 bases not matched to a gene. The CDR3 spells CSVRLAGSPLQFF. The CDR3 bases are TGCAGCGTTCGACTAGCGGGTTCCCCTCTACAGTTCTTC.